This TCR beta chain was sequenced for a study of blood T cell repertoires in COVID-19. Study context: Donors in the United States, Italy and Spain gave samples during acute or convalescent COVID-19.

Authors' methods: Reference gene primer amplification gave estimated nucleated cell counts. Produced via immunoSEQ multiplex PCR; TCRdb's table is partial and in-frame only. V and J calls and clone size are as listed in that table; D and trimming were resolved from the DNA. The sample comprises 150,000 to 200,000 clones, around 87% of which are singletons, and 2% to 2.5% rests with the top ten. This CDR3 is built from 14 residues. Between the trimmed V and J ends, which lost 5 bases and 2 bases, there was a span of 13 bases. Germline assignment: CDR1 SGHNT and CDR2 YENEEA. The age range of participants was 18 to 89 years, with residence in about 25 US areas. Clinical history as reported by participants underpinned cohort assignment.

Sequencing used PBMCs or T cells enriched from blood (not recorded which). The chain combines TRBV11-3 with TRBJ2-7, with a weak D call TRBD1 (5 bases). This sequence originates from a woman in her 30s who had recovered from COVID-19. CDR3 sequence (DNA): TGTGCCAGCAGCCAAGAAAGGGGCACCTACGAGCAGTACTTC. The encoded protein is CASSQERGTYEQYF.